This T cell receptor beta chain was obtained from a study of shared clonotypes between healthy human individuals. Study-level points and caveats: Against clonotypes common to all four donors, non-shared ones had lower generation probabilities. The represented genetic and exposure-history diversity was limited by the small number of donors.

The table came from immunoSEQ multiplex PCR; TCRdb's copy has only in-frame clones and leaves some out. Here the sample spans a few hundred thousand clones, roughly 97% being singletons. Note on this clone: The antigen is unknown.

The germline gives CDR1 SGHRS, CDR2 YFSETQ. V shed 0 bases and J shed 3 bases, with 13 bases lying between them. The CDR3 has 16 residues. The receptor's source is a woman between 25 and 40 years old in good health. Sequences were obtained from naive CD4+ T cells sorted from blood. Documented subset: CD45RA+ positively selected. The chain is built from TRBV5-1 and TRBJ1-5, with D unclear. The CDR3 spells CASSLGSGSNNQPQHF. The CDR3 DNA reads as TGCGCCAGCAGCTTGGGTTCAGGCAGTAACAATCAGCCCCAGCATTTT.